Sequencing of this TCR beta chain was carried out in a study of immune evolution from preneoplasia to lung adenocarcinoma. As for the study in general: HLA loss of heterozygosity: under 7.5% AIS, about 15% MIA, about 35% ADC, none AAH.

Sequenced by immunoSEQ multiplex PCR; TCRdb stores in-frame clones only, minus some. Here the sample spans 35,000 to 40,000 clones, roughly 74% being singletons. Trimming shortened V by 3 bases and J by 4 bases, and 11 bases separated the two germline ends. Germline CDR1 is SGHDT and CDR2 is YYEEEE. This CDR3 is 14 amino acids long. The chain recombines TRBV5-6 with TRBJ2-1, with D perhaps given as TRBD1 or TRBD2 (5 bases each). Sequencing was done on a sample of FFPE invasive lung adenocarcinoma tissue. The receptor comes from a person between 55 and 69 years old with lung adenocarcinoma. CDR3 protein: CASSSRGSYNEQFF. CDR3 DNA: TGTGCCAGCAGCTCGAGGGGCTCTTACAATGAGCAGTTCTTC.